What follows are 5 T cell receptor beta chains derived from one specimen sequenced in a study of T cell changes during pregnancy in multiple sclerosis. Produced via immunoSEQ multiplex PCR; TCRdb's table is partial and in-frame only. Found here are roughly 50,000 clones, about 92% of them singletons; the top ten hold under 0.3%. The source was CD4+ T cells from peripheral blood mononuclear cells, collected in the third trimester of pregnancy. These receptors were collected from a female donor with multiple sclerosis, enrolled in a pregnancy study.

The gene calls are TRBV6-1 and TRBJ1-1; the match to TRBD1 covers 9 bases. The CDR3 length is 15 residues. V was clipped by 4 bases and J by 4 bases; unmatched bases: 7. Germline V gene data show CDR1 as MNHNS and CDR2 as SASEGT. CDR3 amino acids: CASSGDRAFGTEAFF. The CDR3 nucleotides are TGTGCCAGCAGTGGGGACAGGGCCTTTGGCACTGAAGCTTTCTTT.

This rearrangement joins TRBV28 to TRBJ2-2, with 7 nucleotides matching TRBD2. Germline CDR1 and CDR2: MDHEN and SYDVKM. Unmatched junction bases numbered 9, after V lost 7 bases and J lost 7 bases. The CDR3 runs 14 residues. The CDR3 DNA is TGTGCCAGCAATCCAAGCGGGAATAGCGGGGAGCTGTTTTTT. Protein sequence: CASNPSGNSGELFF.

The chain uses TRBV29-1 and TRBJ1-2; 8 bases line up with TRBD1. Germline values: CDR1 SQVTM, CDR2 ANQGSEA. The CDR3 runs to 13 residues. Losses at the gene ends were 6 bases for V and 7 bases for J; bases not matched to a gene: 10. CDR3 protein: CSVPWTGKGGYTF. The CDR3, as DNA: TGCAGCGTGCCATGGACAGGGAAGGGTGGCTACACCTTC.

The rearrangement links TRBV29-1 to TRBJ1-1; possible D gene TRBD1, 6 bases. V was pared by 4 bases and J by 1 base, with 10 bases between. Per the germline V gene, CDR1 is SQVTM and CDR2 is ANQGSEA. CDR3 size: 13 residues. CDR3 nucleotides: TGCAGCGTTGGAATAGGGGGGAACACTGAAGCTTTCTTT. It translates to CSVGIGGNTEAFF.

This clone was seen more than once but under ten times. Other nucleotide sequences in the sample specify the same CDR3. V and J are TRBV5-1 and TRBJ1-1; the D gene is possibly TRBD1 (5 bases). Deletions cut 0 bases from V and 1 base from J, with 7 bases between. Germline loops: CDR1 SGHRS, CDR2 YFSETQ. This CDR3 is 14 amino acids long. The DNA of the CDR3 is TGCGCCAGCAGCTTGGACAGGCCGAACACTGAAGCTTTCTTT. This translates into CASSLDRPNTEAFF.